This entry is about one TCR beta chain. No cognate antigen has been identified for it. A much larger clone lies a single base off, so this may be a read error. The data stem from a study of tumor-infiltrating lymphocytes in primary liver carcinoma (dated by TCRdb to about 2017). Broadly, across the study: Surgical resection was performed in China between November 2015 and early 2016 on four to six patients with histopathologically diagnosed primary liver carcinoma. Hepatocellular carcinoma (four) or combined HCC and intrahepatic cholangiocarcinoma (one) was present in the five patients, who were three men and two women aged 30 to 69 years. The five patients had tumors staged T1-T3 N0M0, with maximum diameters ranging from roughly 4 to 10 cm. Roughly 3.65 to 7.13 million productive TCRbeta reads were obtained per sample, and no significant difference in read depth was found between tissue types. Across five regions of each liver tumor, along with adjacent normal tissue and blood, the study brought together TCRbeta repertoire sequencing, expression microarrays and whole-exome sequencing. TCRbeta repertoire sequencing covered roughly 35 specimens from 5 patients: some 25 tumor regions, 5 adjacent noncancerous liver tissues and 5 peripheral blood samples. Reproducibility between technical replicate repertoires was high, with correlation coefficients above 0.95 and mean shared-clone rates about 0.9.

TRIzol reagent was used to extract blood RNA from unsorted whole blood, while the DNeasy Blood & Tissue kit provided the germline DNA. Chronic HBV infection was present in the patients, and the patients were treatment-naive at sampling. Before surgery, four milliliters of peripheral blood were drawn into K2EDTA tubes. A constant-region primer and ProtoScript II reverse transcriptase were used to reverse-transcribe TCRbeta-specific cDNA from about 0.55 ug total RNA. Three nested multiplex PCR rounds, following a slightly modified ARM-PCR procedure, were used to build the TCRbeta libraries. Each of the first two PCR rounds ran for 10 cycles and used multiplex TRBV1-TRBV30 forward primers together with a Cbeta reverse primer. Sample barcodes and Illumina adapters were added in a final 25-cycle PCR using Deep VentR polymerase. Before sequencing, amplicons of 200-500 bp were purified from gel using a QIAquick gel extraction kit. An Illumina HiSeq 2500 was used to sequence the TCRbeta amplicons, generating 250-bp paired-end reads. On the authors' methods: Reads were quality-trimmed with Trimmomatic v0.33, and paired reads were merged with FLASH v1.2.11 to recover full CDR3 sequences. MiGEC v1.2.1b assigned V, D and J germline segments to the rearranged TCRbeta sequences. Clonotype statistics and Shannon-Wiener diversity indices were computed with VDJtools v1.0.0. Except for diversity analysis, only the 250 most abundant clonotypes of each sample were used in subsequent analyses to reduce sampling bias. Starting from the raw public reads, TCRdb applied fastp trimming at Q25, assembled clones with MiXCR and retained in-frame beta chains. Entries that share a CDR3 protein sequence are merged under the most common genes and DNA. Clone size and V and J calls follow TCRdb, not the original study. Counted in this sample were fewer than 400,000 distinct CDR3 sequences; about three fifths of them appeared once. About a sixth of the sample is taken by the ten largest.

Broad study findings and their caveats: With just four to six patients in the study, the authors point out that the findings should be validated in a larger study. Pairs of tumor regions showed greater repertoire overlap (mean 36%) than tumor-adjacent pairs (roughly 17%) or tumor-blood pairs (approximately 14%), which is consistent with antigen-driven expansion. Compared with blood, tumors had a significantly larger share of the repertoire taken up by the top 250 clones (p = 0.039). Only the TCR beta chain was sequenced, which likely underestimates true repertoire diversity because unpaired alpha chains were not captured. Since the samples were bulk and unsorted, there was no way to compare CD4+ and CD8+ T cell repertoires.

V is clipped by 6 bases and J by 7 bases, and the sequence between their germline boundaries is 9 bases long. CDR3 length: 10 amino acids, cysteine to phenylalanine. Only the CDR3 part of the read is kept: 30 bases, read in frame from the first base. The germline V gene sets CDR1 to SQVTM and CDR2 to ANQGSEA. The source of this sequence is a woman in her twenties or thirties with primary liver carcinoma and hepatitis B virus infection. The chain joins TRBV29-1 to TRBJ1-2; the D gene is not confidently resolved. The sample taken for sequencing was peripheral blood. In nucleotides, the sequence is TGCAGCGTCGAGAGAGGTGGCTACACCTTC. This yields the protein CSVERGGYTF.